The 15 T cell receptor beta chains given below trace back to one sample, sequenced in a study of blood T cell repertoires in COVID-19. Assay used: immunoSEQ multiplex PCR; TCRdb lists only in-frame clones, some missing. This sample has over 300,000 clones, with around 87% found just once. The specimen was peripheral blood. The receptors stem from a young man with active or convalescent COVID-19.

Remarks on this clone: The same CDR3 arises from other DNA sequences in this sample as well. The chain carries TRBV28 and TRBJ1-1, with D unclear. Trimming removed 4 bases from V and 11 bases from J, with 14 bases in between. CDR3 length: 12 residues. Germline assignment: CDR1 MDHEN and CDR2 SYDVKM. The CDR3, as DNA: TGTGCCAGCAGTTCGCGTGTTGGGGAGGCTTTCTTT. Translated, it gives CASSSRVGEAFF.

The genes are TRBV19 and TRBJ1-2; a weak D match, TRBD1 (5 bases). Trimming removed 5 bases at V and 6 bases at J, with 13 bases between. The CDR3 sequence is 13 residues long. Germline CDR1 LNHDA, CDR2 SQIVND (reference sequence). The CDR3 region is CASSLRVNDGYTF. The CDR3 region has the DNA TGTGCCAGTAGTCTCAGGGTAAATGATGGCTACACCTTC.

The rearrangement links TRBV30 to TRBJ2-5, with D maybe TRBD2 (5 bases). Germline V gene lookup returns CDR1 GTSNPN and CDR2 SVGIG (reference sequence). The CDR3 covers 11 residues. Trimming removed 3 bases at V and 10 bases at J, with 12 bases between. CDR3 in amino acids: CAWREAWGQYF. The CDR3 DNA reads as TGTGCCTGGAGGGAGGCCTGGGGCCAGTACTTC.

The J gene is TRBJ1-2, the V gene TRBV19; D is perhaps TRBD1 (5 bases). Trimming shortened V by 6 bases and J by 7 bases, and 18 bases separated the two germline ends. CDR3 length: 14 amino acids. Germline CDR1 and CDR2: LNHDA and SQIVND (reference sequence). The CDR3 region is CASSWRTMGLGYTF. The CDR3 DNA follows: TGTGCCAGTAGCTGGAGGACTATGGGGCTTGGCTACACCTTC.

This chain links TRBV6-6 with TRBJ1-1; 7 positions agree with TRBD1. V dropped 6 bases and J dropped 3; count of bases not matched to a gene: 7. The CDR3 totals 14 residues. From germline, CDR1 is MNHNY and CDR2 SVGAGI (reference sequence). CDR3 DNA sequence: TGTGCCAGCAGACAGGGACAGATTGACACTGAAGCTTTCTTT. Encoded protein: CASRQGQIDTEAFF.

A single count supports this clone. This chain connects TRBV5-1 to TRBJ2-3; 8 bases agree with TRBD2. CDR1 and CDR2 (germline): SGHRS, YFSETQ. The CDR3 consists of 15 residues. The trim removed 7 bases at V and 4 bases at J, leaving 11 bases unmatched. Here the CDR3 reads CASSSGGGLSDTQYF. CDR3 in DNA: TGCGCCAGCTCCTCGGGGGGGGGCCTCTCAGATACGCAGTATTTT.

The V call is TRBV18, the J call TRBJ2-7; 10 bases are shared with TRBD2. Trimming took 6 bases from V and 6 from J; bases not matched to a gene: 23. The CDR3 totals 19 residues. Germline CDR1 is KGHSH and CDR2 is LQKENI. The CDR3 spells CASSPTPSGRALRKSEQYF. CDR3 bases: TGTGCCAGCTCGCCAACGCCAAGCGGGAGGGCCCTCAGAAAGTCCGAGCAGTACTTC.

CDR3 coding DNA: TGTGCCAGCAGTTTTGACAGCCATGGAAACACCATATATTTT. As protein: CASSFDSHGNTIYF. The V and J genes are TRBV27 and TRBJ1-3, with D perhaps TRBD1 (5 bases). The CDR3 spans 14 residues. Germline V gives CDR1 MNHEY, CDR2 SMNVEV (reference sequence). Trimming took off 3 bases at V and 3 bases at J, with 9 bases between the two ends.

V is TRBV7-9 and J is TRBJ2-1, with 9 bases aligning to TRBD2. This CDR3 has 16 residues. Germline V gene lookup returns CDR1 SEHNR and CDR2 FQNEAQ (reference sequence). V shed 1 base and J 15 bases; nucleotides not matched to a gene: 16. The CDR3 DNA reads TGTGCCAGCAGCTTAGGTTCGGGAAGCGGGAGGCTAGTTTCGTTCTTC. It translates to CASSLGSGSGRLVSFF.

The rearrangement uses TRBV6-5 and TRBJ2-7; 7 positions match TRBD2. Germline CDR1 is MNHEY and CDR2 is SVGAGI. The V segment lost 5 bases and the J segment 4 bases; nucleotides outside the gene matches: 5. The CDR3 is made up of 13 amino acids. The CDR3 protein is CASSHWGGYEQYF. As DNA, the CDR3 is TGTGCCAGCAGTCACTGGGGGGGTTACGAGCAGTACTTC.

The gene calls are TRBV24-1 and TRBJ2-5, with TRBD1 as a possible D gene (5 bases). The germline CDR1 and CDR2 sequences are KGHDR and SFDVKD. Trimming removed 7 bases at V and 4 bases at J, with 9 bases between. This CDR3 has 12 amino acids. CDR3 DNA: TGTGCCACCAGAGACAGTGGAGAGACCCAGTACTTC. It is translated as CATRDSGETQYF.

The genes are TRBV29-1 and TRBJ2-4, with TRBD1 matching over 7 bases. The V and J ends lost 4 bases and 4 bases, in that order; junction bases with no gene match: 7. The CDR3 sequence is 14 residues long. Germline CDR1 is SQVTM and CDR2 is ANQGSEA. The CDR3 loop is CSVGDLRGKNIQYF. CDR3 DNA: TGCAGCGTTGGGGACCTCAGGGGGAAAAACATTCAGTACTTC. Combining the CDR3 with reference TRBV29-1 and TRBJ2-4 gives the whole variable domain SAVISQKPSRDICQRGTSLTIQCQVDSQVTMMFWYRQQPGQSLTLIATANQGSEATYESGFVIDKFPISRPNLTFSTLTVSNMSPEDSSIYLCSVGDLRGKNIQYFGAGTRLSVL.

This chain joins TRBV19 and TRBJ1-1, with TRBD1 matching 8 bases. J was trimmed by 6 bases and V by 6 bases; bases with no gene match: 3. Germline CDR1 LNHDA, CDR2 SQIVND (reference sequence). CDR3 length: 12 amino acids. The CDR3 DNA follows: TGTGCCAGTAGGGACAGGGCCTCTGAAGCTTTCTTT. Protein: CASRDRASEAFF.

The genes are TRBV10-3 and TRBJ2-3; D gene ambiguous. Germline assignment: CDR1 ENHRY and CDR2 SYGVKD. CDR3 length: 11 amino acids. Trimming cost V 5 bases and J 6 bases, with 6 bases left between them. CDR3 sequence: CAISSVDTQYF. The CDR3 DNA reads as TGTGCCATCAGTTCTGTGGATACGCAGTATTTT.

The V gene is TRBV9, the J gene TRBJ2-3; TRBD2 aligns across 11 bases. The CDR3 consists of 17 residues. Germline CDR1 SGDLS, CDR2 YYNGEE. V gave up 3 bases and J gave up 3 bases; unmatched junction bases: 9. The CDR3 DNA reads TGTGCCAGCAGCGCAGGACTAGCGGGTTTGATGACAGATACGCAGTATTTT. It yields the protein CASSAGLAGLMTDTQYF.